The T cell receptor beta chain described here comes from a study of blood T cell repertoires in COVID-19 (TCRdb year 2020). Broadly, across the study: Collaborator samples came from the United States, Italy and Spain and covered acute and convalescent phases of COVID-19. The prospective study material was composed of cDNA or gDNA derived from T cells, B-cell-depleted T cells, or PBMCs. Deeply sampled blood TCRbeta repertoires from subjects exposed to, actively infected with, or recovered from COVID-19 were included in the dataset. The repertoires were released in a freely available public database intended as a resource for research on the immune response to SARS-CoV-2. The samples were drawn from two sources: the first 160 participants of the ongoing ImmuneRACE study, and 1,200 or so subjects contributed by 6 global collaborators. Sample metadata almost always included a de-identified subject ID, COVID-19 status, age in years and sex. Where available, HLA class I and class II types were taken from metadata supplied by the sample provider and were not determined by assay-based typing. What the work shows at the level of the full study, not this receptor alone: The quantity of clinical and demographic metadata differed by source and by participant and was supplied without curation.

TCRbeta CDR3 regions were amplified from genomic DNA by means of the immunoSEQ Assay, a bias-controlled multiplex PCR. For the original study's pipeline: The number of nucleated cells in each sample was estimated by amplification of reference gene primers within the assay. To quantify the absolute abundance of each unique TCRbeta CDR3 rearrangement, sequence reads were collapsed and filtered. For each sample, productive Simpson clonality was calculated as the square root of Simpson's diversity index over productive rearrangements. This is the immuneACCESS table as TCRdb keeps it, with only in-frame sequences that have V and J called. A part of the clones is gone; compared with another copy, unresolved V genes explain less than half, and the rest is unexplained. The V and J calls and clone size come from that table; D and trimming were worked out from the DNA. The sample table records around 97,000 clones; 70% to 90% of these occur just once. The leading ten clones occupy under 4% of the sample.

Collaborating institutions collected whole blood in K2EDTA tubes following their own protocols. Collaborator samples were shipped for TCRbeta analysis as frozen whole blood, isolated PBMCs, or DNA extracted from either sample type. Notes on this clone: Its antigen is unknown. No qualities accompany the bases; no much larger clone lies one base away.

CDR3 length: 14 amino acids, cysteine to phenylalanine. Left in the record is the CDR3 DNA by itself, 42 bases read in frame from the first base. Clipping removes 4 bases from V and 9 bases from J, with 5 as the unmatched junction base count. CDR1 SNHLY and CDR2 FYNNEI are derived from the germline V gene. The rearranged chain carries TRBV2 and TRBJ2-2; the junction holds 10 bases that match TRBD1. What was sequenced was peripheral blood. This TCR was recovered from a man aged 50 to 60 in a cohort sampled during active COVID-19. The CDR3 in this case is CASSGGQGRRELFF. The DNA is as follows: TGTGCCAGCAGTGGGGGACAGGGGAGACGGGAGCTGTTTTTT.